What follows are 29 T cell receptor beta chains derived from one specimen sequenced in a study of T cell responses to AZD1222 COVID-19 vaccine. Assay used: immunoSEQ multiplex PCR; TCRdb lists only in-frame clones, some missing. The sample comprises 130,000 to 150,000 clones, approximately 91% of which are singletons, and about 1.9% rests with the top ten. Material: peripheral blood, obtained 28 days after the second AZD1222 dose. The receptor set was obtained from an adult who received the AZD1222 COVID-19 vaccine.

This chain connects TRBV11-2 to TRBJ1-1, with no clear D. The CDR3 sequence is 15 residues long. Deletions cut 1 base from V and 1 base from J, with 10 bases between. Germline V gene data show CDR1 as SGHAT and CDR2 as FQNNGV. The CDR3 loop is CASSLVTGKNTEAFF. The CDR3 DNA reads TGTGCCAGCAGCTTAGTTACGGGTAAGAACACTGAAGCTTTCTTT. The entire variable domain, with the rest obtained from reference TRBV11-2 and TRBJ1-1, is as follows: EAGVAQSPRYKIIEKRQSVAFWCNPISGHATLYWYQQILGQGPKLLIQFQNNGVVDDSQLPKDRFSAERLKGVDSTLKIQPAKLEDSAVYLCASSLVTGKNTEAFFGQGTRLTVV.

This chain connects TRBV21-1 to TRBJ1-3; TRBD1, the table's D call, was not compared with the DNA. TRBV21-1 is a pseudogene. This CDR3 region has 16 residues. CDR3: CASSFRTGGAGNTIYF. The CDR3 coding sequence is TGTGCCAGCAGCTTTCGCACAGGGGGCGCTGGAAACACCATATATTTT.

There are a few counts of this clone. The chain is built from TRBV5-4 and TRBJ2-7; D is uncertain. This CDR3 comprises 15 residues. Germline V gives CDR1 SGHNT, CDR2 YYREEE (reference sequence). Trimming removed 5 bases from V and 7 bases from J, with 22 bases in between. For the CDR3, the DNA is TGTGCCAGCAGAGATGTTCCACCACCGGCCGGGGAGCAGTACTTC. Protein sequence: CASRDVPPPAGEQYF.

This rearrangement joins TRBV12-5 to TRBJ1-1; TRBD1 matches at 11 bases. Germline trimming cut 1 base from V and 3 bases from J; bases unmatched to any gene: 4. Germline V CDR1 and CDR2: LGHNT, FRNRAP. This CDR3 region has 16 residues. The CDR3 sequence: CASGLDRDRGDTEAFF. In nucleotides, the CDR3 is TGTGCTAGTGGTTTGGACAGGGACAGGGGGGACACTGAAGCTTTCTTT.

The rearrangement joins TRBV7-2 to TRBJ1-2; D perhaps matches TRBD1 (6 bases). This CDR3 contains 14 residues. Germline V CDR1 and CDR2: SGHTA, FQGNSA. Trimming removed 0 bases from V and 4 bases from J, with 9 bases in between. CDR3 bases: TGTGCCAGCAGCTTAGCTGGGGGGCCCTATGGCTACACCTTC. It codes for CASSLAGGPYGYTF.

DNA of the CDR3: TGTGCCAGCAGCGTGGGACAGGGGTTTGGTACTGGAAACACCATATATTTT. It specifies CASSVGQGFGTGNTIYF. The rearrangement links TRBV5-4 to TRBJ1-3, with 10 nucleotides matching TRBD1. V was pared by 4 bases and J by 2 bases, with 9 bases of the junction left unmatched. Germline CDR1 reads SGHNT; CDR2 reads YYREEE (reference sequence). The CDR3 loop spans 17 amino acids.

V gene TRBV19 combines with J gene TRBJ2-2; the match to TRBD2 covers 10 bases. The CDR3 is 15 amino acids. The junction had 5 bases not matched to a gene; V was cut back by 7 bases and J by 3 bases. CDR1 is LNHDA, CDR2 SQIVND, per germline (reference sequence). CDR3 sequence (DNA): TGTGCCAGTACCATAGCGGGGGGCGACACCGGGGAGCTGTTTTTT. It specifies CASTIAGGDTGELFF. The whole variable domain, remainder taken from reference TRBV19 and TRBJ2-2, is DGGITQSPKYLFRKEGQNVTLSCEQNLNHDAMYWYRQDPGQGLRLIYYSQIVNDFQKGDIAEGYSVSREKKESFPLTVTSAQKNPTAFYLCASTIAGGDTGELFFGEGSRLTVL.

This chain links TRBV3-1 (or the pseudogene TRBV3-2) with TRBJ1-2; D is possibly TRBD1 (5 bases). Per germline, CDR1 LGHDT and CDR2 YNNKEL (reference sequence). The CDR3 runs 15 residues. V was trimmed by 0 bases and J by 4 bases, leaving 12 bases between them. CDR3 DNA: TGTGCCAGCAGCCAAGAGTTCCGGAGGGGCTATGGCTACACCTTC. This sequence encodes CASSQEFRRGYGYTF.

The genes are TRBV7-2 and TRBJ1-1; D perhaps matches TRBD1 (5 bases). V dropped 5 bases and J dropped 4 bases, with 17 bases sitting between them. Germline V lookup: CDR1 SGHTA, CDR2 FQGNSA. This CDR3 has 15 amino acids. This CDR3 is CASSQRSQGGTEAFF. In nucleotides, the CDR3 is TGTGCCAGCAGCCAGAGGAGTCAGGGCGGCACTGAAGCTTTCTTT.

J is TRBJ1-6 and V is TRBV5-6; D is unresolved. CDR1 SGHDT and CDR2 YYEEEE come from the germline V gene. V lost 2 bases and J 4 bases, leaving 4 bases between the germline ends. This CDR3 is 13 amino acids long. In DNA form, the CDR3 reads TGTGCCAGCAGCTTTGATTATAATTCACCCCTCCACTTT. This translates into CASSFDYNSPLHF.

This clone was seen only once. The chain joins TRBV7-9 to TRBJ2-5; D is ambiguous. The CDR3 runs 12 residues. The germline V gene encodes CDR1 SEHNR and CDR2 FQNEAQ (reference sequence). The ends were cut back, 7 bases at V and 5 bases at J, with 11 bases in the middle. The CDR3 DNA is TGTGCCAGCATTGATGATAGGGAGACCCAGTACTTC. This translates into CASIDDRETQYF.

This rearrangement joins TRBV5-1 to TRBJ1-1, with no clear D. Trimming left V 3 bases short and J 1 base short, with 10 bases between. CDR3 size: 14 residues. Per germline, CDR1 SGHRS and CDR2 YFSETQ. Here the CDR3 DNA reads TGCGCCAGCAGCTCCCAGCCCGAGAACACTGAAGCTTTCTTT. Translated: CASSSQPENTEAFF.

The chain links TRBV5-6 to TRBJ1-1; D not resolved. V shed 3 bases and J shed 2 bases, with 17 bases lying between them. The germline gives CDR1 SGHDT, CDR2 YYEEEE. The CDR3 is made up of 16 amino acids. CDR3 region: CASSSPGRTGNTEAFF. CDR3 DNA: TGTGCCAGCAGCTCCCCTGGCCGGACCGGAAACACTGAAGCTTTCTTT.

J is TRBJ2-6 and V is TRBV6-6; D unresolved. V shed 0 bases and J shed 3 bases, with 9 bases lying between them. Germline V gene sequence: CDR1 MNHNY, CDR2 SVGAGI (reference sequence). The CDR3 totals 16 residues. The CDR3, as DNA: TGTGCCAGCAGTTACTCGACGGGCGGTGGGGCCAACGTCCTGACTTTC. It yields the protein CASSYSTGGGANVLTF.

The chain combines TRBV5-1 with TRBJ2-5; D is ambiguous. CDR1 and CDR2 (germline): SGHRS, YFSETQ. V dropped 0 bases and J dropped 1 base, with 7 bases sitting between them. The CDR3 sequence is 14 residues long. The DNA for the CDR3 is TGCGCCAGCAGCTTGGGGCACCTCCAAGAGACCCAGTACTTC. Residues: CASSLGHLQETQYF.

The chain recombines TRBV11-1 with TRBJ2-1, with D tentatively TRBD1 (5 bases). Germline V CDR1 and CDR2: SGHAT, FQDESV (reference sequence). The CDR3 sequence is 13 residues long. V lost 5 bases, J lost 5 bases, and 10 bases lay in between. This CDR3 is CASSLDRNNEQFF. The CDR3 coding sequence is TGTGCCAGCAGCCTCGACAGAAACAATGAGCAGTTCTTC.

This chain uses TRBV12-3 or TRBV12-4 with TRBJ2-6; D is uncertain. V lost 8 bases and J lost 0, with 2 bases in between. This CDR3 is built from 12 residues. The CDR3 sequence is CASRSGANVLTF. CDR3 DNA: TGTGCCAGCCGCTCTGGGGCCAACGTCCTGACTTTC.

V usage is TRBV27 and J usage is TRBJ1-1, with D uncertain. Per the germline V gene, CDR1 is MNHEY and CDR2 is SMNVEV (reference sequence). The CDR3 sequence is 15 residues long. The V gene lost 6 bases and the J gene lost 0 bases, with 14 bases spanning the gap. CDR3 in amino acids: CASSLQPTMNTEAFF. For the CDR3, the DNA is TGTGCCAGCAGCCTTCAGCCGACAATGAACACTGAAGCTTTCTTT.

This clone was counted a single time. CDR3 protein: CASSPGGHYGYTF. CDR3 in DNA: TGTGCCAGCAGCCCCGGTGGGCACTATGGCTACACCTTC. The chain carries TRBV5-6 and TRBJ1-2, with D uncertain. The CDR3 is 13 amino acids. V was shortened by 4 bases and J by 3 bases, with 10 bases between the two germline ends. Germline lookup yields CDR1 SGHDT and CDR2 YYEEEE.

The J gene is TRBJ2-3, the V gene TRBV11-2, with a possible D match to TRBD2 (5 bases). CDR3 size: 16 residues. The V end was cut by 1 base, the J end by 8 bases, with 19 bases between. Germline V gives CDR1 SGHAT, CDR2 FQNNGV. The CDR3 nucleotides are TGTGCCAGCAGCTTAGCCCGGGGTCGGCCGGTCGGTACGCAGTATTTT. It is translated as CASSLARGRPVGTQYF.

This clone was detected once. The rearrangement uses TRBV4-2 and TRBJ2-1; weak D call: TRBD1 (7 bases). CDR1 is LGHNA and CDR2 is YNFKEQ in the germline V gene. There are 16 residues in the CDR3. With 1 base removed from V and 7 bases from J, the gap between germline ends came to 17 bases. CDR3 bases: TGTGCCAGCAGCCAAGGTTGGCAGGGGGGACCTAATGAGCAGTTCTTC. It translates to CASSQGWQGGPNEQFF.

This chain links TRBV7-3 with TRBJ1-3, with D perhaps matching TRBD1 (6 bases). Per the germline V gene, CDR1 is SGHTA and CDR2 is FQGTGA. The CDR3 contains 15 residues. The V end was cut by 1 base, the J end by 2 bases, with 9 bases between. CDR3 protein: CASSLMAGAGNTIYF. The CDR3, as DNA: TGTGCCAGCAGCTTAATGGCAGGGGCTGGAAACACCATATATTTT.

This clone was seen once. J is TRBJ2-3 and V is TRBV5-1, with a weak D call TRBD1 (6 bases). V was pared by 6 bases and J by 0 bases, with 17 bases between. The CDR3 runs to 16 residues. Looked up from germline, CDR1 is SGHRS and CDR2 is YFSETQ. The CDR3 sequence is CASTRTDRSSTDTQYF. CDR3 nucleotides: TGCGCCAGCACCCGGACAGACAGATCTAGCACAGATACGCAGTATTTT.

This clone was found once. The chain couples TRBV5-3 to TRBJ2-7, with 11 positions matching TRBD2. TRBV5-3 is treated as an ORF (open reading frame) with a function not yet certain. The CDR3 runs 19 residues. V lost 1 base to trimming and J lost 0 bases; unmatched junction nucleotides: 12. CDR3 in amino acids: CARSLSGTSGEEPSYEQYF. CDR3 DNA: TGTGCCAGAAGCTTGTCAGGGACTAGCGGAGAGGAACCCTCCTACGAGCAGTACTTC.

CDR3 coding DNA: TGTGCCAGCAGTGAATATGGGCTGAACACTGAAGCTTTCTTT. Amino acids: CASSEYGLNTEAFF. V is TRBV2 and J is TRBJ1-1; D uncertain. This CDR3 region has 14 residues. Trimming removed 2 bases at V and 0 bases at J, with 7 bases between. Per the germline V gene, CDR1 is SNHLY and CDR2 is FYNNEI.

The rearrangement uses TRBV3-1 (or the pseudogene TRBV3-2) and TRBJ2-2; TRBD1 matches at 8 bases. Unmatched junction bases numbered 10, after V lost 0 bases and J lost 1 base. The CDR3 runs to 19 residues. CDR1 is LGHDT and CDR2 is YNNKEL in the germline V gene (reference sequence). In nucleotides, the CDR3 is TGTGCCAGCAGCCAAGATCGTCAGGGGGCGGTTATGAACACCGGGGAGCTGTTTTTT. Amino acids: CASSQDRQGAVMNTGELFF.

This sequence joins TRBV19 and TRBJ1-1; TRBD1 matches at 7 bases. CDR3 length: 15 residues. CDR1 and CDR2 from the germline V gene are LNHDA and SQIVND (reference sequence). V dropped 6 bases and J dropped 0; count of bases not matched to a gene: 7. In nucleotides, the CDR3 is TGTGCCAGTAGCCCTCCTGACAGGGTGAACACTGAAGCTTTCTTT. Its protein is CASSPPDRVNTEAFF.

The chain couples TRBV3-1 (or the pseudogene TRBV3-2) to TRBJ1-1; D might be TRBD1 (5 bases). In germline, CDR1 is LGHDT, CDR2 YNNKEL (reference sequence). Trimming left V 6 bases short and J 7 bases short, with 9 bases between. The CDR3 extends over 11 amino acids. In DNA, the CDR3 is TGTGCCAGCAGAACCACAGGTGAAGCTTTCTTT. As protein: CASRTTGEAFF.

The gene calls are TRBV10-3 and TRBJ1-4, with a tentative D call TRBD1 (6 bases). Per germline, CDR1 ENHRY and CDR2 SYGVKD. Between the trimmed V and J ends, which lost 6 bases and 4 bases, there was a span of 12 bases. CDR3 length equals 14 residues. Here the CDR3 DNA reads TGTGCCATCAGCCGACAGGAGAATAATGAAAAACTGTTTTTT. It encodes CAISRQENNEKLFF.